This T cell receptor (beta chain) was retrieved from a study of T cells after yellow fever vaccination. This clonotype was recorded many times. TCRdb re-called the 5' RACE reads through MiXCR, storing one row per CDR3 protein. The sample gives tens of thousands of distinct CDR3 sequences, around 5.2% of which show up once; 20% is in the top ten. Looked up from germline, CDR1 is SGHRS and CDR2 is YFSETQ. This CDR3 comprises 15 residues. The germline V and J ends were trimmed by 4 bases and 5 bases, with 18 bases remaining between them. The receptor was isolated from a man aged 18 to 35 who received the YFV17D yellow fever vaccine. This material consisted of PBMCs, either bulk or a sorted T-cell subset (CD4+, CD8+, memory, or dextramer-sorted; not recorded which), taken around 45 days after the first yellow fever vaccination. The chain is built from TRBV5-1 and TRBJ1-2; D is perhaps TRBD1 (5 bases). DNA of the CDR3: TGCGCCAGCAGCCCGCCGGGACCGCAGTATTATGGCTACACCTTC. Protein: CASSPPGPQYYGYTF. Drawing the rest from reference TRBV5-1 and TRBJ1-2, the complete variable domain is KAGVTQTPRYLIKTRGQQVTLSCSPISGHRSVSWYQQTPGQGLQFLFEYFSETQRNKGNFPGRFSGRQFSNSRSEMNVSTLELGDSALYLCASSPPGPQYYGYTFGSGTRLTVV.